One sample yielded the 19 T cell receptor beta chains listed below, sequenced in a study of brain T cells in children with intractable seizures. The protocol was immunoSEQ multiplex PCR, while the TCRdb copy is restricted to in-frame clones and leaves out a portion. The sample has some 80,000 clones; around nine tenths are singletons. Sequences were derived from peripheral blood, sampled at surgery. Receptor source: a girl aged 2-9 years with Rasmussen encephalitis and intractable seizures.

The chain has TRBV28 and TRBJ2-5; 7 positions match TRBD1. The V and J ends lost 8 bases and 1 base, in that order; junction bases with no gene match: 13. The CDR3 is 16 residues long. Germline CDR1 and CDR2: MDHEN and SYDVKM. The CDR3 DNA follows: TGTGCCAGCCCCAACCCACAGGGGAGACTCCAAGAGACCCAGTACTTC. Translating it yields CASPNPQGRLQETQYF.

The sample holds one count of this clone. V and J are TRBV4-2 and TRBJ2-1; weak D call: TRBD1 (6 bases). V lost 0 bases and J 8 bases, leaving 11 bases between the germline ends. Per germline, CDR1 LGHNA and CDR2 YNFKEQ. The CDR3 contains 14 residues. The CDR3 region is CASSQEGGRDEQFF. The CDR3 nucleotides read TGTGCCAGCAGCCAAGAAGGGGGTCGGGATGAGCAGTTCTTC.

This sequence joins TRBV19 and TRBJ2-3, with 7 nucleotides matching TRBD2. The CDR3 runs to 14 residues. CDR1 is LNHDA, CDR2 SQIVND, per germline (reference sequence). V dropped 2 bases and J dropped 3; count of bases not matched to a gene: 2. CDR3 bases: TGTGCCAGTAGTATAACTAGCGTGACAGATACGCAGTATTTT. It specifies CASSITSVTDTQYF.

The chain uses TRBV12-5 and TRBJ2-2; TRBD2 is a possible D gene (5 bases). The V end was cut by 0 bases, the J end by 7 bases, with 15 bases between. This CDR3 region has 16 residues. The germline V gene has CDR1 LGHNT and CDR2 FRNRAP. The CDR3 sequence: CASGLVLGVGNGELFF. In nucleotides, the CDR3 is TGTGCTAGTGGTTTGGTACTAGGAGTGGGAAACGGGGAGCTGTTTTTT.

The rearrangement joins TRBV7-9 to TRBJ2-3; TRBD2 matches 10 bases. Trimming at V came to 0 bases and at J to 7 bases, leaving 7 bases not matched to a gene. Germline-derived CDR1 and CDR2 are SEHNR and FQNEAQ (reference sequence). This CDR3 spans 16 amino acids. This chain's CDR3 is CASSLAQAGGPHTQYF. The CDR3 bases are TGTGCCAGCAGCTTAGCGCAAGCGGGAGGGCCCCATACGCAGTATTTT.

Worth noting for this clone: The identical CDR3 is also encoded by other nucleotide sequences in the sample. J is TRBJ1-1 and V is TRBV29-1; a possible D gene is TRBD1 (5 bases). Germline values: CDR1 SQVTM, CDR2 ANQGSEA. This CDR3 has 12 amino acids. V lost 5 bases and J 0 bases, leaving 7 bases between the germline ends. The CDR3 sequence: CSVRGMNTEAFF. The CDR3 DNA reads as TGCAGCGTTCGGGGGATGAACACTGAAGCTTTCTTT.

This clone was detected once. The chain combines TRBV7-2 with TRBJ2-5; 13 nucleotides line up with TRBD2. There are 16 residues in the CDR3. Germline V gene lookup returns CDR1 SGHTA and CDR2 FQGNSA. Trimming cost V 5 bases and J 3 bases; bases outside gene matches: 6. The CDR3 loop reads CASSPPGLAGEETQYF. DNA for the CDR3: TGTGCCAGCAGCCCCCCTGGACTAGCGGGGGAAGAGACCCAGTACTTC.

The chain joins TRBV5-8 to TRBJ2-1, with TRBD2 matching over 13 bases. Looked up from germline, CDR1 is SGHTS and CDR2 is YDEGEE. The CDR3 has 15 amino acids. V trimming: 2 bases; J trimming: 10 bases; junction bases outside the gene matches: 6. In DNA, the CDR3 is TGTGCCAGCAGCTTCCGGACTAGCGGGAGCAGGGAGCAGTTCTTC. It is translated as CASSFRTSGSREQFF.

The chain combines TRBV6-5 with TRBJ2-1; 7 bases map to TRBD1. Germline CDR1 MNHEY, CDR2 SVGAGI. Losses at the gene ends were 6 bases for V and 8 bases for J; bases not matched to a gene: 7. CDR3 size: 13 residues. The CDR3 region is CASSLVGGHEQFF. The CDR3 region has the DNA TGTGCCAGCAGCCTCGTAGGGGGCCATGAGCAGTTCTTC.

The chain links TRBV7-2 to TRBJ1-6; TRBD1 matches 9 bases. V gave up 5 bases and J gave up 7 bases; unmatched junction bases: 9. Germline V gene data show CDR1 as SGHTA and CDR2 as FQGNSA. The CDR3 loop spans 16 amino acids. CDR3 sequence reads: CASSPGQGTVNSPLHF. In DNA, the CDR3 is TGTGCCAGCAGCCCGGGACAGGGAACCGTAAATTCACCCCTCCACTTT.

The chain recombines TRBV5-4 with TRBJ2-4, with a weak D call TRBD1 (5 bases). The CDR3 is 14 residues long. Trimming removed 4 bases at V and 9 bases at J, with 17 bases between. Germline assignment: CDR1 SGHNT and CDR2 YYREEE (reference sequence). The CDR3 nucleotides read TGTGCCAGCAGCCCGGACAACGACGCCCGCATTCAGTACTTC. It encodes CASSPDNDARIQYF.

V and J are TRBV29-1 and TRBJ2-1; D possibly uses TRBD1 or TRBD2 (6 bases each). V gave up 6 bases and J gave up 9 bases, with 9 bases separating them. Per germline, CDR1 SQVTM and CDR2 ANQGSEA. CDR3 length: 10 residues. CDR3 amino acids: CSVGGSEQFF. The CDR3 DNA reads TGCAGCGTGGGGGGCAGTGAGCAGTTCTTC.

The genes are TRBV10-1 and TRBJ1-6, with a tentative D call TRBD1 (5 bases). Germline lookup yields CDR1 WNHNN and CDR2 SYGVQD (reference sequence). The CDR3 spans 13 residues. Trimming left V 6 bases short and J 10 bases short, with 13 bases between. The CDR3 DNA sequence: TGCGCCAGCAGGAAGGGTTGGGGGTCACCCCTCCACTTT. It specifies CASRKGWGSPLHF.

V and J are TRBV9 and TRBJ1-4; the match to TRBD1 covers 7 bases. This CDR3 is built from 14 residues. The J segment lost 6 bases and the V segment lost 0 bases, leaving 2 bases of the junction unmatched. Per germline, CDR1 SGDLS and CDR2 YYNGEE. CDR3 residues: CASSVEGAHEKLFF. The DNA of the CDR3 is TGTGCCAGCAGCGTAGAGGGGGCCCATGAAAAACTGTTTTTT. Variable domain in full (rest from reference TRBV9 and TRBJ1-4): DSGVTQTPKHLITATGQRVTLRCSPRSGDLSVYWYQQSLDQGLQFLIQYYNGEERAKGNILERFSAQQFPDLHSELNLSSLELGDSALYFCASSVEGAHEKLFFGSGTQLSVL.

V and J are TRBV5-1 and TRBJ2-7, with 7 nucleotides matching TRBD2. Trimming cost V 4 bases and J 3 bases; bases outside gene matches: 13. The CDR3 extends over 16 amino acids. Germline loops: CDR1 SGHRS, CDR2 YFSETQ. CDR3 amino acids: CASSSLTKAGIYEQYF. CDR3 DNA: TGCGCCAGCAGCAGCCTTACAAAAGCGGGGATCTACGAGCAGTACTTC.

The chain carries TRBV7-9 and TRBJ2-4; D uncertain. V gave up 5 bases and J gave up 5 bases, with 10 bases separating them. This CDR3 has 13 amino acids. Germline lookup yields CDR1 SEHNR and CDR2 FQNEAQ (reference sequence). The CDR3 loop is CASSVQLQNIQYF. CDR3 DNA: TGTGCCAGCAGCGTTCAATTACAAAACATTCAGTACTTC.

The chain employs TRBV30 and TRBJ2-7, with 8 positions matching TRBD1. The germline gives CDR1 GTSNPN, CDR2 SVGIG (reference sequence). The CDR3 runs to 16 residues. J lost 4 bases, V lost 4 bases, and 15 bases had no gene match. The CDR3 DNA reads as TGTGCCTGGAAGCCCCGCCTCGGGACAGGTTTTTACGAGCAGTACTTC. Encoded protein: CAWKPRLGTGFYEQYF.

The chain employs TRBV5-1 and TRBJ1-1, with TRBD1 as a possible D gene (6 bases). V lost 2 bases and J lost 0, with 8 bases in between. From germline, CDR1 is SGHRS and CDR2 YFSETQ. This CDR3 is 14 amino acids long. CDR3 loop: CASSFRDMNTEAFF. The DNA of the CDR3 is TGCGCCAGCAGCTTCCGGGACATGAACACTGAAGCTTTCTTT. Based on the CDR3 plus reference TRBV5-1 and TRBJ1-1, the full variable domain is KAGVTQTPRYLIKTRGQQVTLSCSPISGHRSVSWYQQTPGQGLQFLFEYFSETQRNKGNFPGRFSGRQFSNSRSEMNVSTLELGDSALYLCASSFRDMNTEAFFGQGTRLTVV.

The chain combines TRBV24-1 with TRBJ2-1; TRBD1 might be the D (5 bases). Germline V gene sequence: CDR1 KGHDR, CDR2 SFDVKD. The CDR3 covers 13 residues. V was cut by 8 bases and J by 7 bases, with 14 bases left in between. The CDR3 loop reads CATKPQGKNEQFF. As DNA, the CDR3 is TGTGCCACCAAGCCCCAGGGAAAAAATGAGCAGTTCTTC.